This TCR beta chain was sequenced during a study of Ad26.COV2.S vaccination and SARS-CoV-2 variants. General study points: Reported findings describe substantial breadth in spike-specific CD8+ and CD4+ T cell responses following vaccination. Total T cell responses may have been underestimated by the TCR breadth and depth analyses.

As to this clone: The antigen remains undetermined.

The assay was immunoSEQ multiplex PCR, and TCRdb's table has in-frame clones only and misses some. The repertoire consists of about 480,000 clones, with roughly 85% occurring once and the leading ten covering 13%. Treatment reported: some 20 received Ad26.COV2.S at low or high dose, single or two shots; 5 received placebo; per-sample allocation not given. Repertoires come from day 63 after the first vaccine or placebo injection. Between the trimmed V and J ends, which lost 3 bases and 0 bases, there was a span of 21 bases. This CDR3 spans 20 amino acids. Germline CDR1 and CDR2: SGHVS and FQNEAQ. The sequencing here drew on peripheral blood, taken in a trial of Ad26.COV2.S vaccine versus placebo. The genes are TRBV7-8 and TRBJ2-6; possibly TRBD2 for D (5 bases). The clonotype originates from a person aged 18-65 years who received the Ad26.COV2.S COVID-19 vaccine or a placebo. The CDR3 bases are TGTGCCAGCAGCTTTACCGCTCGGGGAGTCTCTCTCTCTGGGGCCAACGTCCTGACTTTC. Translation gives CASSFTARGVSLSGANVLTF.